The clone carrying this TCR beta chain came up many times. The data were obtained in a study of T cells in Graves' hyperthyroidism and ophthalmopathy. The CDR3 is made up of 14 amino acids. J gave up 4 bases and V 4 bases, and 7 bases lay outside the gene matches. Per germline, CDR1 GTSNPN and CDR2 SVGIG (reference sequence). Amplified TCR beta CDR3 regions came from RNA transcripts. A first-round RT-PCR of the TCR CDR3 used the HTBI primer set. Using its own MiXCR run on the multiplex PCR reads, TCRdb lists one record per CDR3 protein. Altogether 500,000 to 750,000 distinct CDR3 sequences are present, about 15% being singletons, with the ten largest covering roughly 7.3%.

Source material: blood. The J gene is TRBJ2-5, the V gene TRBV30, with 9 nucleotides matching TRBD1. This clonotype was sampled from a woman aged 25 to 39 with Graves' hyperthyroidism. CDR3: CAWTLGTGRETQYF. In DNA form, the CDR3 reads TGTGCCTGGACCCTCGGGACAGGGAGAGAGACCCAGTACTTC. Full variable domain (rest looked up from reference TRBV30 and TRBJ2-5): SQTIHQWPATLVQPVGSPLSLECTVEGTSNPNLYWYRQAAGRGLQLLFYSVGIGQISSEVPQNLSASRPQDRQFILSSKKLLLSDSGFYLCAWTLGTGRETQYFGPGTRLLVL.